A selection of T cell receptor beta chains follows, all from one sample in a study of T-cell memory formation after mild COVID-19. TCRdb processed the 5' RACE reads anew with MiXCR; each CDR3 protein has one entry. Of around 140,000 distinct CDR3 sequences listed, roughly 19% were seen once; the top ten hold around 2.4%. Sequencing input: PBMCs or a T cell subset sorted from them (not recorded which). Every receptor here comes from an adult woman who had mild COVID-19 (a few samples of this study predate the infection). Cell type and time point are not known. Both conserved end residues are part of each CDR3. The D gene is left open where the match is weak. Clone size is stated in some rows and not others, as once, few, many or a class when expanded.

>TRBV5-5|TRBD1|NA|TRBJ1-2
TGTGCCAGCAGCTCCGGACAGGGAGACTATGGCTACACCTTC
CASSSGQGDYGYTF
>TRBV27|TRBD2|NA|TRBJ2-7
TGTGCCAGCAGTTTATTAGGGACTAGCGGGTACGAGCAGTACTTC
CASSLLGTSGYEQYF
>TRBV4-2|TRBD2|NA|TRBJ2-1
TGTGCCAGCAGCCAAGAGCCAGCGGGAGCATACAATGAGCAGTTCTTC
CASSQEPAGAYNEQFF
>TRBV7-2|NA|NA|TRBJ2-3
TGTGCCAGCAGCTTAGTCCGGACACCATCCGATACGCAGTATTTT
CASSLVRTPSDTQYF
>TRBV6-5|TRBD1|NA|TRBJ2-2
TGTGCCAGCAGACTGACAGGGCCCACCGGGGAGCTGTTTTTT
CASRLTGPTGELFF
>TRBV5-1|NA|NA|TRBJ1-1
TGCGCCAGCAGTCTTTTGGACAGGAACACTGAAGCTTTCTTT
CASSLLDRNTEAFF
>TRBV7-2|TRBD2|few|TRBJ2-1
TGTGCCAGCAGCCAAGGGGTAGCGGGGGGTCTGAATGAGCAGTTCTTC
CASSQGVAGGLNEQFF
>TRBV15|TRBD2|NA|TRBJ2-3
TGTGCCACCAGGCGGGGGGGGGTGGTCGCCACAGATACGCAGTATTTT
CATRRGGVVATDTQYF
>TRBV6-5|TRBD2|few|TRBJ2-3
TGTGCCAGCAGTTACCGAAGACTAGCGGGAAGTGATACGCAGTATTTT
CASSYRRLAGSDTQYF
>TRBV14|TRBD1|NA|TRBJ2-6
TGTGCCAGCAGCCAAGACCTCATAAACAGGGGTACAGGGGCCAACGTCCTGACTTTC
CASSQDLINRGTGANVLTF
>TRBV19|NA|NA|TRBJ1-1
TGTGCCAGTAGTACAAAGACAGCGAACACTGAAGCTTTCTTT
CASSTKTANTEAFF
>TRBV19|NA|few|TRBJ2-7
NA
CASKDVASGTQFLHF
>TRBV5-6|NA|few|TRBJ1-6
TGTGCCAGCAGCTTTTTTCGTAGCCGCGGGGCTTCACCCCTCCACTTT
CASSFFRSRGASPLHF
>TRBV12-3/TRBV12-4|TRBD1|NA|TRBJ2-7
TGTGCCAGCAGTTTAAGTTGGCAGGGGGCCTACGAGCAGTACTTC
CASSLSWQGAYEQYF
>TRBV12-3/TRBV12-4|NA|NA|TRBJ2-5
TGTGCCAGCATGGGGATCCAAGAGACCCAGTACTTC
CASMGIQETQYF
>TRBV7-6|TRBD1|NA|TRBJ1-1
TGTGCCAGCAGCTTAACTACAGGGGGCAACACTGAAGCTTTCTTT
CASSLTTGGNTEAFF
>TRBV20-1|TRBD1|NA|TRBJ2-2
TGCAGTGCTAGATGGGACAGGGGGCGCGGCATGGCCGGGGAGCTGTTTTTT
CSARWDRGRGMAGELFF
>TRBV7-9|NA|few|TRBJ1-4
TGTGCCAGCAGCTTAAACTCGGCAACTAATGAAAAACTGTTTTTT
CASSLNSATNEKLFF
>TRBV7-9|TRBD2|NA|TRBJ2-3
TGTGCCAGCAGCCGTTTAGCGGGGGCGGTCACAGATACGCAGTATTTT
CASSRLAGAVTDTQYF
>TRBV5-8|NA|few|TRBJ2-1
TGTGCCAGCAGCCTGGGGGTGTGGGAGAAGCAGGATGAGCAGTTCTTC
CASSLGVWEKQDEQFF
>TRBV7-6|TRBD1|many|TRBJ2-5
TGTGCCAGCGGAAGGGGGCATCAAGAGACCCAGTACTTC
CASGRGHQETQYF
>TRBV29-1|TRBD1|NA|TRBJ2-7
TGCAGCGTTGGGGGGACAGACCGCTCCTACGAGCAGTACTTC
CSVGGTDRSYEQYF
>TRBV7-8|NA|few|TRBJ1-5
TGTGCCAGCAGCTTAATCCGGGACGGGGTACAGCCCCAGCATTTT
CASSLIRDGVQPQHF
>TRBV4-2|NA|few|TRBJ1-4
TGTGCCAGCAGCCTCGGACGGTTTAATGAAAAACTGTTTTTT
CASSLGRFNEKLFF
>TRBV6-5|TRBD1|NA|TRBJ1-2
TGTGCCAGCAGTTACTCGATACCCCTCAGGGGGCAAGGCTACACCTTC
CASSYSIPLRGQGYTF
>TRBV6-1|NA|few|TRBJ1-5
TGTGCCAGCGGGATCCCAAATCAGCCCCAGCATTTT
CASGIPNQPQHF
>TRBV6-5|TRBD1|NA|TRBJ2-1
TGTGCCAGCAGCCCGGACAGGATCATGCATAGGGACAATGAGCAGTTCTTC
CASSPDRIMHRDNEQFF
>TRBV29-1|NA|NA|TRBJ2-1
TGCAGCGTTGTTAGGGCCAATGAGCAGTTCTTC
CSVVRANEQFF
>TRBV3-1|TRBD1|few|TRBJ2-7
TGTGCCAGCAGCCTCGGGACAGGGAACTCCGAGCAGTACTTC
CASSLGTGNSEQYF
>TRBV10-3|NA|few|TRBJ2-6
TGTGCCATCAGTAGCGCTGGGGCCAACGTCCTGACTTTC
CAISSAGANVLTF
>TRBV3-1|NA|NA|TRBJ1-6
TGTGCCAGCAGGGCCGGGACACAGACGTCACCCCTCCACTTT
CASRAGTQTSPLHF
>TRBV18|NA|NA|TRBJ2-1
TGTGCCAGCTCCTCCAGGGGTGGCAATGAGCAGTTCTTC
CASSSRGGNEQFF
>TRBV5-6|TRBD2|NA|TRBJ2-5
TGTGCCAGCAGCTTGGCGGGGGGGCGCCGGATGTTAGAGACCCAGTACTTC
CASSLAGGRRMLETQYF
>TRBV3-1|TRBD1|few|TRBJ2-7
TGTGCCAGCAGCCGTTACCAGGGGGCCGAGCAGTACTTC
CASSRYQGAEQYF
>TRBV5-1|NA|few|TRBJ1-1
TGCGCCAGCAGTAACGGGTTTGGTACTGAAGCTTTCTTT
CASSNGFGTEAFF
>TRBV11-2|NA|few|TRBJ2-7
TGTGCCAGCAGCTCTAGGGCGCCTGGGACCTTTGGTTACCCCTCCTACGAGCAGTACTTC
CASSSRAPGTFGYPSYEQYF
>TRBV11-2|NA|NA|TRBJ1-1
TGTGCCAGCTTCGGCACTGAAGCTTTCTTT
CASFGTEAFF
>TRBV3-1|NA|NA|TRBJ2-1
TGTGCCAGCAGCCTGGGGGGCCTTATTTTCTTC
CASSLGGLIFF
>TRBV9|NA|NA|TRBJ2-1
TGTGCCAGCAGCGTAGACCCCGGGATATCCTACAATGAGCAGTTCTTC
CASSVDPGISYNEQFF
>TRBV12-3/TRBV12-4|TRBD2|NA|TRBJ2-7
TGTGCCAGCAGTTTATCCCTAGCGGGGGGTTACGAGCAGTACTTC
CASSLSLAGGYEQYF
>TRBV27|NA|NA|TRBJ1-2
TGTGCCAGCAAACAGTTTTCGGGTGGCTACACCTTC
CASKQFSGGYTF
>TRBV9|NA|NA|TRBJ2-7
TGTGCCAGCAGCGTAGACGTTACCGGCCACGAGCAGTACTTC
CASSVDVTGHEQYF
>TRBV15|NA|few|TRBJ1-1
TGTGCCACCAGCAGAGATAAAGGCAGAGAAGCTTTCTTT
CATSRDKGREAFF
>TRBV20-1|TRBD1|once|TRBJ1-1
TGCAGTGCTGGACAGGGGGACACTGAAGCTTTCTTT
CSAGQGDTEAFF
>TRBV5-1|TRBD1|NA|TRBJ2-2
TGCGCCAGCAGCTTGATCGGGACAGGGTCCACCGGGGAGCTGTTTTTT
CASSLIGTGSTGELFF